This paragraph reports one T cell receptor (beta chain). Its antigen remains undetermined. The record has no base qualities; no much larger clone is one base away. The data stem from a study of T cells in lung cancer brain metastases (dated by TCRdb to about 2018). For the wider study: Of the approximately 22 patients, seventeen had a history of tobacco use, with a median of roughly 38 pack-years. The cohort comprised around 20 patients contributing 40 specimens, one primary lung lesion and one brain metastasis each. Most of the roughly 20 patients received no interval therapy between primary and metastasis resection. Median interval between primary and brain metastasis specimen acquisition was 348 days. A median age at first diagnosis of 45 to 65 years was recorded for the patients, of whom about nine were male and 11 were female. In this study, the TCR beta CDR3 repertoires of fully resected primary non-small cell lung cancers were compared with those of paired brain metastases. Primary and metastatic specimens both had an average DNA integrity number of 3.5 to 4, with no significant difference between the two sites.

Points the paper makes about the study in general: It was not possible to control for the effects of preoperative corticosteroids on T cell infiltration in brain metastases. Brain metastases had significantly fewer unique productive clones than paired primaries (median about 1,500 versus 4,500). The ten most abundant clones made up a significantly larger repertoire fraction in brain metastases than primaries, suggesting clonal expansion. DNA fragmentation in the FFPE samples may have prevented recovery of the complete infiltrating T cell repertoire. Most clones were specific to a single lesion, and overlap between paired lesions was limited (mean Morisita index roughly 0.25).

Between about 2 and 5 ug genomic DNA was input per sample, and equal DNA input was given to paired samples. TCR beta libraries were constructed with the immunoSEQ hsTCRbeta Kit, with multiplexed V and J gene primers used across two PCR steps. Pooled libraries with positive and negative controls were sequenced on an Illumina MiSeq using a 100-cycle paired-end protocol. The source study handled its data this way. The immunoSEQ vendor processed the raw data into normalized, annotated TCR beta repertoire reports. Richness was defined as unique clones by nucleotide sequence, and total richness was extrapolated with the iChao1 and Efron-Thisted estimators. To characterize and compare the paired lesions, the analysis used Pielou's evenness, Simpson's index, the proportional abundance of the top-ten clones, and the Morisita overlap index. TCRdb limited this immuneACCESS table to in-frame rearrangements with V and J called. A share of clones is missing; checked studies link under half to unresolved V genes, and the rest is unexplained. From that table come the V and J calls and clone size; the DNA was used to work out D and trimming. For this sample the table gives several thousand clones, of which 75% to 90% were detected only once. The top ten clones comprise 4% to 6% of the sample.

Resection was performed in the patients for synchronous oligometastatic disease or for delayed recurrence of a solitary brain metastasis. To avoid including cancers other than NSCLC, any patient with a history of multiple malignancies was excluded. Tumor areas were macrodissected from 4 or 5 deparaffinized 10 um unstained sections, using marked H&E slides as a guide. Every specimen was formalin-fixed and paraffin-embedded (FFPE). The AllPrep DNA/RNA FFPE Kit was used for extraction of genomic DNA. The TCR originated in a man aged 45-65 years with non-small cell lung cancer. Sequenced: tumor tissue from the primary lung tumor. Taken with the paper, the label for cell subset or site translates to: primary lung cancer lesion.

The CDR3 is CASSQDYQARRAQYF. The DNA sequence reads TGCGCCAGCAGCCAAGACTATCAGGCCCGCAGGGCCCAGTACTTC. The rearrangement combines TRBV4-1 with TRBJ2-5; 5 matching bases give a weak D call of TRBD1. CDR1 and CDR2 were assigned from the germline V gene as MGHRA and YSYEKL. From the cysteine through the phenylalanine, the CDR3 covers 15 amino acids. Only the CDR3 portion is preserved as DNA: 45 bases, with reading frame beginning at the first base. The trim is 0 bases for V and 9 bases for J, with a gap of 17 bases between the germline ends.